A single sample gave rise to the 3 T cell receptor beta chains below, sequenced in a study of cytomegalovirus exposure and HLA in healthy donors. PCR amplification relied on 60 Vbeta primers (plus 13 Jbeta primers). Method: immunoSEQ multiplex PCR; TCRdb's copy keeps in-frame clones and lacks some. The sample has around 160,000 clones; around two thirds are singletons. The sequenced sample consisted of PBMCs. The receptors were gathered from a woman under 30 in good health and CMV-seronegative.

The chain employs TRBV6-5 and TRBJ2-6; the D is unclear. CDR1 is MNHEY and CDR2 is SVGAGI in the germline V gene. V lost 3 bases, J lost 1 base, and 7 bases lay in between. This CDR3 is 15 amino acids long. In DNA form, the CDR3 reads TGTGCCAGCAGTTATTTTCGTTCTGGGGCCAACGTCCTGACTTTC. Protein: CASSYFRSGANVLTF.

The rearrangement links TRBV27 to TRBJ1-2; D is perhaps TRBD1 (5 bases). V lost 4 bases and J lost 1, with 7 bases in between. Germline V CDR1 and CDR2: MNHEY, SMNVEV (reference sequence). The CDR3 totals 13 residues. In DNA, the CDR3 is TGTGCCAGCAGTTCACAGGTTAACTATGGCTACACCTTC. It yields the protein CASSSQVNYGYTF.

Comment on this clone: One end of the junction does not line up with germline, which may come from a read error. The rearrangement uses TRBV19 and TRBJ1-1, with D hard to call. The germline V gene has CDR1 LNHDA and CDR2 SQIVND (reference sequence). The CDR3 totals 14 residues. The CDR3 reads CVSSIGGRGTEAFF. CDR3 coding DNA: TGTGTCAGTAGTATAGGAGGGCGTGGGACTGAAGCTTTCTTT.